Listed here are 8 T cell receptor beta chains from one sample, sequenced in a study of cytomegalovirus exposure and HLA in healthy donors. The PCR used 60 Vbeta and 13 Jbeta primers. The protocol was immunoSEQ multiplex PCR, while the TCRdb copy is restricted to in-frame clones and leaves out a portion. The sample lists around 190,000 clones; approximately 85% were seen once. The sequencing input was PBMCs. The receptors originated from a woman aged 45-59 years in good health and CMV-seronegative.

V and J are TRBV7-2 and TRBJ1-1, with D perhaps matching TRBD1 (5 bases). The ends were cut back, 1 base at V and 2 bases at J, with 14 bases in the middle. Germline V CDR1 and CDR2: SGHTA, FQGNSA. This CDR3 has 16 amino acids. The CDR3 is CASSLDSGRANTEAFF. The DNA of the CDR3 is TGTGCCAGCAGCTTAGATTCAGGGAGGGCCAACACTGAAGCTTTCTTT.

The CDR3 coding sequence is TGTGCCAGCAGTTTTAATCGAGCGGGAGGGCCGAGTGAGCAGTTCTTC. Its protein product is CASSFNRAGGPSEQFF. The V call is TRBV2, the J call TRBJ2-1; 10 nucleotides align to TRBD2. Germline V gene lookup returns CDR1 SNHLY and CDR2 FYNNEI. The J segment lost 9 bases and the V segment lost 5 bases, leaving 13 bases of the junction unmatched. The CDR3 contains 16 residues.

The genes are TRBV10-3 and TRBJ1-3; D is unresolved. The V gene lost 3 bases and the J gene lost 3 bases, with 3 bases spanning the gap. CDR1 is ENHRY and CDR2 is SYGVKD in the germline V gene. The CDR3 covers 12 residues. The CDR3 nucleotides are TGTGCCATCAGTGACGGTGGAAACACCATATATTTT. It encodes CAISDGGNTIYF.

The chain links TRBV10-3 to TRBJ1-1; no reliable D call. Trimming took off 0 bases at V and 5 bases at J, with 13 bases between the two ends. The germline gives CDR1 ENHRY, CDR2 SYGVKD. The CDR3 loop spans 15 amino acids. The CDR3 DNA reads TGTGCCATCAGTGAGTCCCAGGCTTTCGGAACTGAAGCTTTCTTT. It translates to CAISESQAFGTEAFF.

J is TRBJ1-1 and V is TRBV16, with D unresolved. The germline V gene has CDR1 KGHSY and CDR2 FQNENV. Trimming shortened V by 6 bases and J by 11 bases, and 13 bases separated the two germline ends. This CDR3 comprises 11 residues. The DNA for the CDR3 is TGTGCCAGCAGATTGTCGGGTATGGCTTTCTTT. It is translated as CASRLSGMAFF. Filled out from reference TRBV16 and TRBJ1-1, the complete variable domain reads GEEVAQTPKHLVRGEGQKAKLYCAPIKGHSYVFWYQQVLKNEFKFLISFQNENVFDETGMPKERFSAKCLPNSPCSLEIQATKLEDSAVYFCASRLSGMAFFGQGTRLTVV.

This rearrangement joins TRBV19 to TRBJ1-1; TRBD1 aligns across 9 bases. The CDR3 is made up of 15 amino acids. The J segment lost 1 base and the V segment lost 4 bases, leaving 4 bases of the junction unmatched. Germline V lookup: CDR1 LNHDA, CDR2 SQIVND (reference sequence). The CDR3 DNA reads as TGTGCCAGTAGTAGGGACAGGGTGTCGAACACTGAAGCTTTCTTT. It codes for CASSRDRVSNTEAFF.

The chain employs TRBV15 and TRBJ2-5, with D possibly matching TRBD2 (7 bases). The germline V gene has CDR1 LNHNV and CDR2 YYDKDF (reference sequence). V lost 2 bases to trimming and J lost 7 bases, with 20 bases between them. The CDR3 spans 16 residues. The CDR3 sequence: CATSRSLGLGGGTQYF. The CDR3 DNA reads TGTGCCACCAGCAGATCACTAGGACTAGGGGGGGGGACCCAGTACTTC.

This clone was counted a single time. The V gene is TRBV7-9, the J gene TRBJ2-6; maybe TRBD2 (5 bases). The CDR3 covers 14 residues. Germline V lookup: CDR1 SEHNR, CDR2 FQNEAQ (reference sequence). The V end lost 5 bases, the J end lost 2 bases, and 7 bases lay between the germline ends. In DNA, the CDR3 is TGTGCCAGCAGCCCCGGGGCTGGGGCCAACGTCCTGACTTTC. This sequence encodes CASSPGAGANVLTF.